This is a list of T cell receptor beta chains from one sample in a study of T cell responses to AZD1222 COVID-19 vaccine. TCRdb keeps only in-frame clones here, not all; method: immunoSEQ multiplex PCR. The data contain about 110,000 clones, roughly nine tenths of them seen just once; the ten biggest clones take up over 1.5%. Material: peripheral blood, obtained on day 0 of AZD1222 vaccination. These receptors were taken from an adult in good health. The CDR3 runs from the conserved cysteine through the conserved F or W. A D gene is named only where the DNA matches it firmly. The size entry is marked missing in some rows and otherwise reads once, few, many or a size class.

abundance	v_gene	d_gene	j_gene	CDR3nt	CDR3aa
NA	TRBV13	NA	TRBJ1-2	TGTGCCAGCAGCATCGGACAGCACTATGGCTACACCTTC	CASSIGQHYGYTF
NA	TRBV29-1	TRBD1	TRBJ2-1	TGCAGCGCAGCGCAGGACAGGGCTGGTGAGCAGTTCTTC	CSAAQDRAGEQFF
NA	TRBV30	NA	TRBJ1-2	TGTGCCTGGAGTCCCCGACAAGTCAGGAGCAATTATGGCTACACCTTC	CAWSPRQVRSNYGYTF
NA	TRBV6-2/TRBV6-3	NA	TRBJ1-2	TGTGCCAGCAGTTACAATCGGGGAGGGGGCTATGGCTACACCTTC	CASSYNRGGGYGYTF
once	TRBV5-1	TRBD1	TRBJ2-7	TGCGCCAGCAGCTCCAGGGAAATAGGACAGGTGAGGCCCTACGAGCAGTACTTC	CASSSREIGQVRPYEQYF
NA	TRBV27	NA	TRBJ1-5	TGTGCCAGCAGTTCCTTAACAGGTGGGAGCAATCAGCCCCAGCATTTT	CASSSLTGGSNQPQHF
NA	TRBV5-1	TRBD1	TRBJ1-5	TGCGCCAGCAGCTCGGACAGGGTCGACAATCAGCCCCAGCATTTT	CASSSDRVDNQPQHF
NA	TRBV6-5	TRBD1	TRBJ2-7	TGTGCCAGCAGTTTAACCGGGACAGGGTCCTACGAGCAGTACTTC	CASSLTGTGSYEQYF
NA	TRBV29-1	NA	TRBJ1-1	TGCAGCGGACTGACAGAGACTCGCGAAGCTTTCTTT	CSGLTETREAFF
NA	TRBV29-1	TRBD2	TRBJ2-1	TGCAGCGTTGAAGATCAGAGACTAGCGGGAAATGAGCAGTTCTTC	CSVEDQRLAGNEQFF
NA	TRBV7-9	NA	TRBJ2-5	TGTGCCAGCAGCTTAGCGGGGGCACTACAAGAGACCCAGTACTTC	CASSLAGALQETQYF
NA	TRBV14	NA	TRBJ1-1	TGTGCCAGCAGTCTCCTACCCGGTGAAGCTTTCTTT	CASSLLPGEAFF
NA	TRBV18	NA	TRBJ1-3	TGTGCCAGCTCACTTTTACCGGACAGCCGAAACACCATATATTTT	CASSLLPDSRNTIYF
NA	TRBV19	NA	TRBJ2-7	TGTGCCAGTAGCCCGGGAGTCTACGAGCAGTACTTC	CASSPGVYEQYF
NA	TRBV4-1	TRBD1	TRBJ1-1	TGCGCCAGCAGCCAAACGGGACAGGGGAGCACTGAAGCTTTCTTT	CASSQTGQGSTEAFF
NA	TRBV2	NA	TRBJ2-2	TGTGCCAGCAAGTTAGTCAAAGCCGGGGCCGGGGAGCTGTTTTTT	CASKLVKAGAGELFF
NA	TRBV10-1	NA	TRBJ2-1	TGCGCCAGCAGGGGGGACTGGGATGAGCAGTTCTTC	CASRGDWDEQFF
NA	TRBV11-3	TRBD1	TRBJ2-7	TGTGCCAGCAGCCGGGACAGGGAAGCCGAGCAGTACTTC	CASSRDREAEQYF
NA	TRBV7-6	TRBD1	TRBJ1-3	TGTGCCAGCAGCCCAGTGGACAGGGCGATCTCTGGAAACACCATATATTTT	CASSPVDRAISGNTIYF
NA	TRBV7-2	TRBD1	TRBJ1-5	TGTGCCAGCAGCTTAGTCGGGACAGTGAGCAATCAGCCCCAGCATTTT	CASSLVGTVSNQPQHF
NA	TRBV24-1	NA	TRBJ2-3	TGTGCCACCAGTTTACGGGGGCGGGCAGATACGCAGTATTTT	CATSLRGRADTQYF
NA	TRBV7-7	NA	TRBJ1-6	TGTGCCAGCAGCTTAGGCCTTGATTCACCCCTCCACTTT	CASSLGLDSPLHF
NA	TRBV29-1	TRBD1	TRBJ2-7	TGCAGCGTCCTACCAGGCGGGACAGGGGTTTCCTACGAGCAGTACTTC	CSVLPGGTGVSYEQYF
NA	TRBV19	NA	TRBJ2-2	TGTGCCAGTAGTATTCCAGGGAAAGGTTCCGGGGAGCTGTTTTTT	CASSIPGKGSGELFF
NA	TRBV11-2	NA	TRBJ1-1	TGTGCCAGCAATCAAAAGGGGCAGGCTAACACTGAAGCTTTCTTT	CASNQKGQANTEAFF
NA	TRBV12-3/TRBV12-4	NA	TRBJ1-5	TGTGCCAGCAGTTTATACAGCAATCAGCCCCAGCATTTT	CASSLYSNQPQHF